One and the same sample provided the 9 T cell receptor beta chains below, sequenced in a study of cytotoxic CD8 clonotypes in ibrutinib-treated CLL. The method was immunoSEQ multiplex PCR; TCRdb's version includes in-frame clones alone and lacks a portion of them. The profile shows tens of thousands of clones, 55% to 80% of them singletons. Specimen: PBMCs, collected after 12 months of ibrutinib treatment. These receptor sequences come from a human donor with chronic lymphocytic leukemia.

This clone was detected only once. This chain connects TRBV7-9 to TRBJ2-5; TRBD2 might be the D (6 bases). In germline, CDR1 is SEHNR, CDR2 FQNEAQ (reference sequence). The CDR3 runs to 12 residues. V lost 2 bases to trimming and J lost 5 bases, with 6 bases between them. CDR3 nucleotides: TGTGCCAGCAGCTTAAGCGGGGAGACCCAGTACTTC. This gives the protein CASSLSGETQYF.

The gene calls are TRBV15 and TRBJ2-4, with D perhaps matching TRBD1 (6 bases). This CDR3 has 15 amino acids. Trimming left V 1 base short and J 6 bases short, with 13 bases between. Per the germline V gene, CDR1 is LNHNV and CDR2 is YYDKDF (reference sequence). CDR3 DNA sequence: TGTGCCACCAGCAGAGCACGACAGGACCGAAACATTCAGTACTTC. Translated: CATSRARQDRNIQYF.

The V and J genes are TRBV19 and TRBJ1-5, with D possibly matching TRBD1 (6 bases). From germline, CDR1 is LNHDA and CDR2 SQIVND (reference sequence). The V gene lost 5 bases and the J gene lost 7 bases, with 15 bases spanning the gap. The CDR3 contains 14 residues. CDR3: CASSPRTEGQPQHF. The CDR3 bases are TGTGCCAGTAGTCCCCGGACAGAAGGGCAGCCCCAGCATTTT.

This clone was seen only a few times. The chain carries TRBV10-1 and TRBJ1-1, with a weak D call TRBD1 (6 bases). CDR3 length: 13 amino acids. The V gene lost 3 bases and the J gene lost 4 bases, with 9 bases spanning the gap. The V gene's germline CDR1 is WNHNN and CDR2 SYGVQD (reference sequence). CDR3 sequence (DNA): TGCGCCAGCAGTGACGGCAGGGGCACTGAAGCTTTCTTT. Its protein is CASSDGRGTEAFF.

The V and J genes are TRBV5-4 and TRBJ1-2; D not resolved. CDR1 is SGHNT, CDR2 YYREEE, per germline (reference sequence). This CDR3 has 12 amino acids. V lost 3 bases and J lost 5, with 8 bases in between. Here the CDR3 DNA reads TGTGCCAGCAGCTCCGACCAATATGGCTACACCTTC. Translation gives CASSSDQYGYTF.

This clone was recorded once. The chain employs TRBV10-3 and TRBJ2-3; TRBD2 aligns across 14 bases. Trimming cost V 6 bases and J 5 bases; bases outside gene matches: 4. Germline V gene sequence: CDR1 ENHRY, CDR2 SYGVKD. The CDR3 is made up of 15 amino acids. The CDR3 loop is CAIRTSGGALDTQYF. The DNA for the CDR3 is TGTGCCATCAGGACTAGCGGGGGGGCCTTAGATACGCAGTATTTT.

V gene TRBV7-2 combines with J gene TRBJ1-1; D call uncertain. CDR1 is SGHTA and CDR2 is FQGNSA in the germline V gene. The V gene lost 2 bases and the J gene lost 4 bases, with 14 bases spanning the gap. The CDR3 sequence is 15 residues long. CDR3 in DNA: TGTGCCAGCAGCTTATGGGCCACGCCAAGCACTGAAGCTTTCTTT. Protein sequence: CASSLWATPSTEAFF.

The chain combines TRBV18 with TRBJ1-5, with 7 bases fitting TRBD1. Germline CDR1 KGHSH, CDR2 LQKENI. The CDR3 runs 18 residues. With V trimmed by 5 bases and J by 2 bases, 15 bases remained unmatched. The CDR3 bases are TGTGCCAGCTCATTCACCGGGACAGCGTCCCTGGGCAATCAGCCCCAGCATTTT. Protein product: CASSFTGTASLGNQPQHF.

V and J are TRBV7-3 and TRBJ2-2; no reliable D call. Germline CDR1 reads SGHTA; CDR2 reads FQGTGA. This CDR3 contains 14 residues. The V end was cut by 1 base, the J end by 3 bases, with 6 bases between. The CDR3 DNA follows: TGTGCCAGCAGCTTAAGTGGCCACACCGGGGAGCTGTTTTTT. Translating it yields CASSLSGHTGELFF. Full variable domain (rest looked up from reference TRBV7-3 and TRBJ2-2): GAGVSQTPSNKVTEKGKYVELRCDPISGHTALYWYRQSLGQGPEFLIYFQGTGAADDSGLPNDRFFAVRPEGSVSTLKIQRTERGDSAVYLCASSLSGHTGELFFGEGSRLTVL.